This TCR beta chain emerged from a study of CD8 T cells in ankylosing spondylitis. Overall study findings and caveats: One TCR beta motif, made up of eight highly homologous variants, appeared characteristic of ankylosing spondylitis blood.

Details on this clonotype: The antigen is unknown.

MiXCR, applied by TCRdb to the 5' RACE reads, yields one record per CDR3 protein. Counted here are 700,000 or so distinct CDR3 sequences, roughly 19% occurring once; the ten biggest clones make up 19%. The CDR3 contains 13 residues. The V gene end was trimmed by 6 bases and the J gene end by 8 bases; junction bases not matched to a gene: 4. This receptor was taken from a male donor with ankylosing spondylitis. The chain combines TRBV12-3 or TRBV12-4 with TRBJ2-1; 10 bases fit TRBD1. Material for sequencing was blood, either unsorted or a sorted T cell fraction (not recorded which). The CDR3 nucleotides read TGTGCCAGCAGGCGGACAGGGGGGGATGAGCAGTTCTTC. Translating it yields CASRRTGGDEQFF.